These 16 T cell receptor beta chains were all obtained from the same sample, sequenced in a study of technical replicates of blood from several donors. Sequencing was performed with immunoSEQ multiplex PCR; in TCRdb, only in-frame clones are kept and a portion is missing. The repertoire consists of roughly 87,000 clones, with 90% to 95% occurring once and the leading ten covering 0.3% to 0.45%. Sequencing was performed on T cells isolated from PBMCs. Receptors originate from a human donor in good health.

This sequence joins TRBV7-2 and TRBJ1-2; TRBD1 matches 7 bases. This CDR3 spans 14 amino acids. Germline CDR1 is SGHTA and CDR2 is FQGNSA. J gave up 0 bases and V 5 bases, and 3 bases lay outside the gene matches. In DNA, the CDR3 is TGTGCCAGCAGCCACGGGACAGCTAACTATGGCTACACCTTC. Translating gives CASSHGTANYGYTF.

This sequence joins TRBV5-6 and TRBJ1-5; 7 nucleotides match TRBD1. The V and J ends lost 2 bases and 4 bases, in that order; junction bases with no gene match: 9. This CDR3 has 16 amino acids. Germline assignment: CDR1 SGHDT and CDR2 YYEEEE. This CDR3 reads CASSFSGAGGNQPQHF. For the CDR3, the DNA is TGTGCCAGCAGCTTTAGTGGGGCAGGGGGAAATCAGCCCCAGCATTTT.

The genes are TRBV28 and TRBJ2-7, with no clear D. Per germline, CDR1 MDHEN and CDR2 SYDVKM. The length of the CDR3 is 15 residues. V dropped 8 bases and J dropped 1 base, with 18 bases sitting between them. For the CDR3, the DNA is TGTGCCAGCTGCCCTCCTAATACCCCTTCCTACGAGCAGTACTTC. It translates to CASCPPNTPSYEQYF.

The chain recombines TRBV5-1 with TRBJ1-1; D is ambiguous. Trimming took 0 bases from V and 0 from J, leaving 9 bases between them. This CDR3 has 15 residues. Germline CDR1 reads SGHRS; CDR2 reads YFSETQ. CDR3 sequence: CASSLEGELNTEAFF. The DNA for the CDR3 is TGCGCCAGCAGCTTGGAAGGAGAGTTGAACACTGAAGCTTTCTTT.

The chain recombines TRBV9 with TRBJ1-1, with a possible D match to TRBD1 (5 bases). This CDR3 has 16 amino acids. V was trimmed by 0 bases and J by 5 bases, leaving 17 bases between them. From germline, CDR1 is SGDLS and CDR2 YYNGEE. The CDR3 sequence: CASSVGPSSGGTEAFF. CDR3 sequence (DNA): TGTGCCAGCAGCGTAGGTCCGAGCTCGGGGGGAACTGAAGCTTTCTTT.

This chain links TRBV4-2 with TRBJ1-3; D possibly corresponds to TRBD1 (5 bases). Germline CDR1 and CDR2: LGHNA and YNFKEQ. V shed 4 bases and J shed 0 bases, with 10 bases lying between them. This CDR3 comprises 15 residues. The CDR3 loop is CASSPDRGSGNTIYF. In DNA form, the CDR3 reads TGTGCCAGCAGCCCAGACAGAGGCTCTGGAAACACCATATATTTT.

The chain links TRBV4-3 to TRBJ2-1; 13 nucleotides align to TRBD2. The CDR3 totals 17 residues. Germline V gives CDR1 LGHNA, CDR2 YSLEER. Trimming took 4 bases from V and 3 from J; bases not matched to a gene: 6. The CDR3 loop is CASSRRTSGRDYNEQFF. In DNA, the CDR3 is TGCGCCAGCAGCCGGAGGACTAGCGGGAGAGACTACAATGAGCAGTTCTTC.

This clone was recorded once. The chain is built from TRBV7-3 and TRBJ2-3; D might be TRBD2 (6 bases). The germline gives CDR1 SGHTA, CDR2 FQGTGA. The CDR3 is 20 amino acids. Trimming cost V 6 bases and J 0 bases, with 28 bases left between them. The CDR3 DNA follows: TGTGCCAGCAGTTCCGCTAGCGTACTTAGAACGAGTTCTAGCACAGATACGCAGTATTTT. Amino acid sequence: CASSSASVLRTSSSTDTQYF. Looking up the rest from reference TRBV7-3 and TRBJ2-3 gives the full variable domain: GAGVSQTPSNKVTEKGKYVELRCDPISGHTALYWYRQSLGQGPEFLIYFQGTGAADDSGLPNDRFFAVRPEGSVSTLKIQRTERGDSAVYLCASSSASVLRTSSSTDTQYFGPGTRLTVL.

The chain recombines TRBV7-9 with TRBJ1-2; 8 bases align to TRBD1. The CDR3 extends over 12 amino acids. CDR1 SEHNR and CDR2 FQNEAQ come from the germline V gene (reference sequence). V shed 5 bases and J 8 bases; nucleotides not matched to a gene: 4. The CDR3 protein is CASSLDREGYTF. In DNA form, the CDR3 reads TGTGCCAGCAGCCTGGACAGGGAAGGCTACACCTTC.

The CDR3 here is CAWSGDFYEQYF. As DNA, the CDR3 is TGTGCCTGGAGTGGGGACTTCTACGAGCAGTACTTC. The J gene is TRBJ2-7, the V gene TRBV30, with D possibly being TRBD2 (6 bases). This CDR3 is built from 12 residues. Germline V gene sequence: CDR1 GTSNPN, CDR2 SVGIG (reference sequence). Trimming shortened V by 1 base and J by 3 bases, and 7 bases separated the two germline ends.

This chain connects TRBV30 to TRBJ2-1; 13 nucleotides agree with TRBD2. Germline lookup yields CDR1 GTSNPN and CDR2 SVGIG (reference sequence). Trimming at V came to 4 bases and at J to 4 bases, leaving 7 bases not matched to a gene. This CDR3 is built from 16 residues. CDR3 DNA sequence: TGTGCCTGGACCAGAGAGGGACTAGCGGGGTACAATGAGCAGTTCTTC. Residues: CAWTREGLAGYNEQFF.

As to this clone: Other DNA sequences of this sample code for an identical CDR3. The gene calls are TRBV5-8 and TRBJ2-7; D remains unclear. V was shortened by 2 bases and J by 3 bases, with 3 bases between the two germline ends. This CDR3 comprises 11 residues. Germline V gives CDR1 SGHTS, CDR2 YDEGEE. CDR3 in DNA: TGTGCCAGCAGCTTCTACTACGAGCAGTACTTC. The encoded protein is CASSFYYEQYF. Using reference TRBV5-8 and TRBJ2-7 for the parts outside the CDR3, the full variable domain is EAGVTQSPTHLIKTRGQQATLRCSPISGHTSVYWYQQALGLGLQFLLWYDEGEERNRGNFPPRFSGRQFPNYSSELNVNALELEDSALYLCASSFYYEQYFGPGTRLTVT.

This chain connects TRBV7-2 to TRBJ1-2; D is perhaps TRBD1 (5 bases). This CDR3 comprises 16 residues. Germline V CDR1 and CDR2: SGHTA, FQGNSA. V lost 5 bases to trimming and J lost 3 bases, with 19 bases between them. In DNA form, the CDR3 reads TGTGCCAGCAGCCCCCAGGGCCCGGGGGTGGACTATGGCTACACCTTC. Translation: CASSPQGPGVDYGYTF.

The CDR3 bases are TGTGCCAGCAGCTTAGAGGCTAGCGGGATAGGTGTGCAGTATTTT. It codes for CASSLEASGIGVQYF. This chain joins TRBV7-2 and TRBJ2-3; 9 bases are shared with TRBD2. This CDR3 contains 15 residues. Losses at the gene ends were 1 base for V and 11 bases for J; bases not matched to a gene: 10. CDR1 SGHTA and CDR2 FQGNSA come from the germline V gene.

This clone was counted once. This chain joins TRBV25-1 and TRBJ2-7; tentative D call: TRBD2 (5 bases). Germline CDR1 is MGHDK and CDR2 is SYGVNS. This CDR3 has 13 amino acids. Trimming took off 3 bases at V and 5 bases at J, with 11 bases between the two ends. This chain's CDR3 is CASSDRGIHEQYF. Written as DNA, the CDR3 is TGTGCCAGCAGTGATCGGGGTATCCACGAGCAGTACTTC.

The J gene is TRBJ2-3, the V gene TRBV20-1; D is perhaps TRBD1 (6 bases). This CDR3 is 11 amino acids long. Trimming left V 6 bases short and J 12 bases short, with 16 bases between. The germline gives CDR1 DFQATT, CDR2 SNEGSKA (reference sequence). CDR3 in amino acids: CSALRDTRQYF. The CDR3 DNA reads TGCAGTGCCCTCCGGGACACACGTCAGTATTTT.